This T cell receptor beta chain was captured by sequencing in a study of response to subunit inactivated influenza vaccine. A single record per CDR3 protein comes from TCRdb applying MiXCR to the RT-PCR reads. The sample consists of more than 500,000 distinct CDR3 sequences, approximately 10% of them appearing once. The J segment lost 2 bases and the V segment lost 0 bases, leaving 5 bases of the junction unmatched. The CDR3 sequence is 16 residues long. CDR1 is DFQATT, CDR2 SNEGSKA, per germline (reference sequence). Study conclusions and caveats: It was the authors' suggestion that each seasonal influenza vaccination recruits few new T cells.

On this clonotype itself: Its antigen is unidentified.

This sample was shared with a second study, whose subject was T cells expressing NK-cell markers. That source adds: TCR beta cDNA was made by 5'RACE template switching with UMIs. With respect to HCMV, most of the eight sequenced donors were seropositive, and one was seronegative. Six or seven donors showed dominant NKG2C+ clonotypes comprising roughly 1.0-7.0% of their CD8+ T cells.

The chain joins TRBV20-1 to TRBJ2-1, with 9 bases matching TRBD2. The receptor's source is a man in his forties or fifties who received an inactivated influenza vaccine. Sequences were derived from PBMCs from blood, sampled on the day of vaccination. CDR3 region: CSARDIAGETYNEQFF. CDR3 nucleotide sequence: TGCAGTGCTAGAGATATAGCGGGGGAGACCTACAATGAGCAGTTCTTC.